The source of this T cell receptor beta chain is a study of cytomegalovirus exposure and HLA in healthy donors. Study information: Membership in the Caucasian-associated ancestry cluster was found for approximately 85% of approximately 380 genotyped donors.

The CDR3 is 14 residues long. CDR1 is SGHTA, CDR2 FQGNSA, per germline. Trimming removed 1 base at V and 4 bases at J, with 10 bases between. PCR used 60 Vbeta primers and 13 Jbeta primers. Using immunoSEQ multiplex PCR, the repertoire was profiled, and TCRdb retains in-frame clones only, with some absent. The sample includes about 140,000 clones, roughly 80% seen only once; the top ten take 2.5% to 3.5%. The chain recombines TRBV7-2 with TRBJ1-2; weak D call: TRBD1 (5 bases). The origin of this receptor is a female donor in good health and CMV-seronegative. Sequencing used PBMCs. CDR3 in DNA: TGTGCCAGCAGCTTAGGGGGCGTTACCTATGGCTACACCTTC. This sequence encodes CASSLGGVTYGYTF.